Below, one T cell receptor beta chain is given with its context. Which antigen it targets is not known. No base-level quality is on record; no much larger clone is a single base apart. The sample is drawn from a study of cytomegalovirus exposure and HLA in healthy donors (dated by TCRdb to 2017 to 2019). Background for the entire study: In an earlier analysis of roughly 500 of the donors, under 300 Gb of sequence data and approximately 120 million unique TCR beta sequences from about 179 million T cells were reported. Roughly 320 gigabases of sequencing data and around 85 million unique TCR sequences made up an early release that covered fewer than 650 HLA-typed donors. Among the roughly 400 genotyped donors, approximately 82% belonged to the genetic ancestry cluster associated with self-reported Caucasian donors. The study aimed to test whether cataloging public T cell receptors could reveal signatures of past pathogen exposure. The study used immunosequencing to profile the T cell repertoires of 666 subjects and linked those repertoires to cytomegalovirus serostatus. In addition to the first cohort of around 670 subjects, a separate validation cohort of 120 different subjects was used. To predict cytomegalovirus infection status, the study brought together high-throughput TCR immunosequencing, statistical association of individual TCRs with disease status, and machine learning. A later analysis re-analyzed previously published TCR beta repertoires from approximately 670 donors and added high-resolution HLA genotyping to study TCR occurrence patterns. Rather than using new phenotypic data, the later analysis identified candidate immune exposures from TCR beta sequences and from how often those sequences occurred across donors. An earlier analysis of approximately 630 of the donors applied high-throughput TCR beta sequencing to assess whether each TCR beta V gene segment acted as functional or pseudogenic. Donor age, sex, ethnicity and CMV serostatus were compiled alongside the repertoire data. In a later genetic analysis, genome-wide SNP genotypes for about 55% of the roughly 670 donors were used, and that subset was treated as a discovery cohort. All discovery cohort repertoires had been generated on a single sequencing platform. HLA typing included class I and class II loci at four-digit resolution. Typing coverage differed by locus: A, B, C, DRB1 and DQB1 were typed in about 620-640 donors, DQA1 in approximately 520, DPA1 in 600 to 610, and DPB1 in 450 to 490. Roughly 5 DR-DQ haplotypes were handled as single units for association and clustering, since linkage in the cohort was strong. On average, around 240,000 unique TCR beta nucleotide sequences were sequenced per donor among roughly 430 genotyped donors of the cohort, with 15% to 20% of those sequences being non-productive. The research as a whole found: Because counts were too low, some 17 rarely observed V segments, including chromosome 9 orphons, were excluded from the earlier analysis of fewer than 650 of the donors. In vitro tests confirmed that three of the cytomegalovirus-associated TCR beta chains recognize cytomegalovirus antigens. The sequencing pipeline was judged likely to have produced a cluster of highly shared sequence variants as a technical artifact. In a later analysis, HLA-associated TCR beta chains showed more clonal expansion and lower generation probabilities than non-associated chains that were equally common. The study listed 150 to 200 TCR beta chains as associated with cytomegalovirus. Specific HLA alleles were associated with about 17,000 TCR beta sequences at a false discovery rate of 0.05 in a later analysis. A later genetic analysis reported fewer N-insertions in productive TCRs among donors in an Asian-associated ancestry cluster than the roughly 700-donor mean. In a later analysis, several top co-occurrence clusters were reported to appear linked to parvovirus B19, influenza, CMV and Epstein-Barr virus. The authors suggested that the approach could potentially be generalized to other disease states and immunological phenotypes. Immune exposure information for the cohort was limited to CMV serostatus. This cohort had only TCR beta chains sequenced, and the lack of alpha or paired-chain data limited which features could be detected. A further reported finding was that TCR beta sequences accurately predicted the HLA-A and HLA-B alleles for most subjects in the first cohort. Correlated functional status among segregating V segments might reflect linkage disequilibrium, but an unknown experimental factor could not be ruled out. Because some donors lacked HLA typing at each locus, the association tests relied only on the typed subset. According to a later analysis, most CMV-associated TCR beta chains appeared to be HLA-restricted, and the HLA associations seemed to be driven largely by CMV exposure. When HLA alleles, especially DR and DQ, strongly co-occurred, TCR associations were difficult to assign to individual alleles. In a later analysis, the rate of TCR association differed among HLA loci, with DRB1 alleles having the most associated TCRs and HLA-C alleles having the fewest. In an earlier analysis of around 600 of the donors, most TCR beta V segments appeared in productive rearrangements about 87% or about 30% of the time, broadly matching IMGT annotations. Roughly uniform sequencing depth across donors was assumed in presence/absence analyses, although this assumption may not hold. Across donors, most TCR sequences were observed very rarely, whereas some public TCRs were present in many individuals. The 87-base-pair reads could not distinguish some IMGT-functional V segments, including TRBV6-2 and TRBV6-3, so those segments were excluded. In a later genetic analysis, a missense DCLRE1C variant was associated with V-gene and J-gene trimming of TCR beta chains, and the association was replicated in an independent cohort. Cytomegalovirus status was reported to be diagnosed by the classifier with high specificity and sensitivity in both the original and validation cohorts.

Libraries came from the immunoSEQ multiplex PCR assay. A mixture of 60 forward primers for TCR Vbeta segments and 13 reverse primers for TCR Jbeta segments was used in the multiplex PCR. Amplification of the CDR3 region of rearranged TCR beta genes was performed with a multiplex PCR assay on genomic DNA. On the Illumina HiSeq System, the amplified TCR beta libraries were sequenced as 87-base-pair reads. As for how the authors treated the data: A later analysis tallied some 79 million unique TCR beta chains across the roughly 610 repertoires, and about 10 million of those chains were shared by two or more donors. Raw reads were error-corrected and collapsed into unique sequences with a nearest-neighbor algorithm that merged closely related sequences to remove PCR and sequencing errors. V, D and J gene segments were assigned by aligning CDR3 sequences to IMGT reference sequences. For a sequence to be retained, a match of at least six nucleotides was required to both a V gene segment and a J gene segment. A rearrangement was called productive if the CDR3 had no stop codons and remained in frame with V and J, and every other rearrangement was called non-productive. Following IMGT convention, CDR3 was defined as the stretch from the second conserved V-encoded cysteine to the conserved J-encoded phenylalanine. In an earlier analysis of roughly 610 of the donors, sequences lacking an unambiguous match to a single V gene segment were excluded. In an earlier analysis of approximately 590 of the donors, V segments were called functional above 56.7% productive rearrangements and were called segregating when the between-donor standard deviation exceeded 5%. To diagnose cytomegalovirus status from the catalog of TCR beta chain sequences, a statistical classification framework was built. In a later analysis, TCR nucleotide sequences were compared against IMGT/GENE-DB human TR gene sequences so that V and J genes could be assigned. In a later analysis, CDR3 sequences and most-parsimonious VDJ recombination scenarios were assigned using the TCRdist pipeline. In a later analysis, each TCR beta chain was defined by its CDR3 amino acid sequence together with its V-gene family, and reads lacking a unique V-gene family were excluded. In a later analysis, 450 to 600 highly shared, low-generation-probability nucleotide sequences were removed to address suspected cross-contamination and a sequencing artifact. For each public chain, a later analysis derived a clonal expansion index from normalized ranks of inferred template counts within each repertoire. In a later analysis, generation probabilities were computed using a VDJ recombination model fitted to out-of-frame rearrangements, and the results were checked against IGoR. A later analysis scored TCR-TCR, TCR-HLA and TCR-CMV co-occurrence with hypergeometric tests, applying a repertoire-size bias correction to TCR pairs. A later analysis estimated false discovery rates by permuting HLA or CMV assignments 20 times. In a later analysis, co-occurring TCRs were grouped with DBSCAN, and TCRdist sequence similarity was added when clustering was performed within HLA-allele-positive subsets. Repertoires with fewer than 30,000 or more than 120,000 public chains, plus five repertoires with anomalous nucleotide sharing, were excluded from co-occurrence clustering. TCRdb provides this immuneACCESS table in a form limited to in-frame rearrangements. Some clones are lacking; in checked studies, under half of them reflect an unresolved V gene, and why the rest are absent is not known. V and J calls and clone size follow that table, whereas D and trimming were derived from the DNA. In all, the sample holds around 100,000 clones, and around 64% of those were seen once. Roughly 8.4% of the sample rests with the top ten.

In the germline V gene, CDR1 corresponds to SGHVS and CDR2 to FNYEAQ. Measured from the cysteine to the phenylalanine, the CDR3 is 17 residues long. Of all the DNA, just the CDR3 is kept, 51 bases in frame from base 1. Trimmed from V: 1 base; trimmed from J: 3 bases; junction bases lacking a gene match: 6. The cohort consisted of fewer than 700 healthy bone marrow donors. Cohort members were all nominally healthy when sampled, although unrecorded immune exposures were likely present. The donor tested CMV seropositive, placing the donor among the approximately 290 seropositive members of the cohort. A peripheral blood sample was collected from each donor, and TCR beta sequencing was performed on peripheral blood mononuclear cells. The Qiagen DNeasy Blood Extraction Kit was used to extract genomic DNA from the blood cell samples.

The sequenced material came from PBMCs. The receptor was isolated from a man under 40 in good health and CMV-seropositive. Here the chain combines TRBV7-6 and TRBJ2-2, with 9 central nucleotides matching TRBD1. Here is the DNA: TGTGCCAGCAGCTTAGATGGACAGGGGCCTGACACCGGGGAGCTGTTTTTT. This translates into CASSLDGQGPDTGELFF. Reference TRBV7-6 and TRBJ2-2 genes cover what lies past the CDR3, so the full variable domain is GAGVSQSPRYKVTKRGQDVALRCDPISGHVSLYWYRQALGQGPEFLTYFNYEAQQDKSGLPNDRFSAERPEGSISTLTIQRTEQRDSAMYRCASSLDGQGPDTGELFFGEGSRLTVL.